One and the same sample provided the 21 T cell receptor beta chains below, sequenced in a study of cytomegalovirus exposure and HLA in healthy donors. Use of 60 Vbeta and 13 Jbeta primers characterized the PCR. Profiled with immunoSEQ multiplex PCR; TCRdb holds only in-frame clones, not every one. Of about 170,000 clones detected, around three quarters appear once; the ten largest clones hold around 2%. The sequenced sample was PBMCs. Receptors were obtained from a woman under 40 in good health and CMV-seropositive.

This sequence joins TRBV7-2 and TRBJ1-5, with TRBD1 matching 7 bases. The CDR3 runs 15 residues. Looked up from germline, CDR1 is SGHTA and CDR2 is FQGNSA. After removal of 5 bases from V and 5 bases from J, the junction contained 9 bases not matched to a gene. CDR3 amino acids: CASSNRTGGHQPQHF. CDR3 bases: TGTGCCAGCAGCAACCGGACAGGAGGCCATCAGCCCCAGCATTTT.

The chain's CDR3 is CASSLVTGNQPQHF. In DNA form, the CDR3 reads TGCGCCAGCAGTCTGGTAACGGGCAATCAGCCCCAGCATTTT. V gene TRBV4-3 combines with J gene TRBJ1-5; no firm D call. Germline V gene lookup returns CDR1 LGHNA and CDR2 YSLEER. Trimming pared 6 bases from V and 2 bases from J, leaving 11 bases between. The CDR3 length is 14 residues.

This chain uses TRBV5-1 with TRBJ1-5, with D possibly being TRBD1 (6 bases). V was shortened by 4 bases and J by 7 bases, with 15 bases between the two germline ends. Germline V gene sequence: CDR1 SGHRS, CDR2 YFSETQ. The CDR3 is made up of 14 amino acids. As DNA, the CDR3 is TGCGCCAGCAGCGCTCAGGGGCCTGGACAGCCCCAGCATTTT. Its protein product is CASSAQGPGQPQHF.

The chain carries TRBV11-3 and TRBJ1-1, with a possible D match to TRBD1 (6 bases). The CDR3 spans 14 residues. V was cut by 5 bases and J by 2 bases, with 12 bases left in between. CDR1 and CDR2 from the germline V gene are SGHNT and YENEEA. CDR3 loop: CASSPGQSNTEAFF. In nucleotides, the CDR3 is TGTGCCAGCAGCCCCGGACAGAGTAACACTGAAGCTTTCTTT.

V gene TRBV5-4 combines with J gene TRBJ2-7; TRBD2 matches at 12 bases. Germline CDR1 and CDR2: SGHNT and YYREEE (reference sequence). This CDR3 contains 17 residues. The junction had 10 bases not matched to a gene; V was cut back by 4 bases and J by 2 bases. CDR3 region: CASSTRTSGASTYEQYF. DNA of the CDR3: TGTGCCAGCAGCACACGGACTAGCGGGGCTTCTACCTACGAGCAGTACTTC.

The V gene is TRBV7-8, the J gene TRBJ2-3; 8 nucleotides agree with TRBD1. V trimming: 6 bases; J trimming: 1 base; junction bases outside the gene matches: 9. CDR1 and CDR2 from the germline V gene are SGHVS and FQNEAQ. CDR3 size: 16 residues. The CDR3 nucleotides read TGTGCCAGCAGTACCGGACAGGGAATCGGCACAGATACGCAGTATTTT. It specifies CASSTGQGIGTDTQYF.

The chain recombines TRBV6-1 with TRBJ2-7, with 7 bases identical to TRBD1. CDR1 is MNHNS and CDR2 is SASEGT in the germline V gene. The J segment lost 2 bases and the V segment lost 8 bases, leaving 12 bases of the junction unmatched. CDR3 length: 15 amino acids. The CDR3 loop is CASHESRTGAYEQYF. The DNA of the CDR3 is TGTGCCAGCCACGAGTCCAGGACAGGAGCCTACGAGCAGTACTTC.

This clone was found a few times. The CDR3, as DNA: TGTGCCAGCAGGGGGACAGGGACAAACTATGGCTACACCTTC. Its translation is CASRGTGTNYGYTF. The chain uses TRBV5-6 and TRBJ1-2, with 9 positions matching TRBD1. V lost 5 bases, J lost 2 bases, and 4 bases stayed unmatched. This CDR3 region has 14 residues. The germline CDR1 and CDR2 sequences are SGHDT and YYEEEE.

The chain joins TRBV30 to TRBJ1-6; D gene uncertain. Germline V gene lookup returns CDR1 GTSNPN and CDR2 SVGIG (reference sequence). Trimming removed 0 bases at V and 3 bases at J, with 6 bases between. This CDR3 comprises 14 residues. CDR3 amino acids: CAWSVNNYNSPLHF. CDR3 coding DNA: TGTGCCTGGAGTGTTAACAACTATAATTCACCCCTCCACTTT.

CDR3: CASSQLGTLNPNTEAFF. CDR3 coding DNA: TGTGCCAGCAGCCAACTGGGGACATTAAATCCGAACACTGAAGCTTTCTTT. The chain is built from TRBV14 and TRBJ1-1; the D gene is possibly TRBD1 (6 bases). This CDR3 region has 17 residues. Germline lookup yields CDR1 SGHDN and CDR2 FVKESK. V lost 2 bases and J lost 1, with 17 bases in between.

The count of this clone is one. J is TRBJ1-1 and V is TRBV9, with 7 bases fitting TRBD1. This CDR3 region has 13 residues. Germline V lookup: CDR1 SGDLS, CDR2 YYNGEE. Unmatched junction bases numbered 5, after V lost 5 bases and J lost 4 bases. The CDR3 loop reads CASRPTGPTEAFF. The CDR3 DNA sequence: TGTGCCAGCAGACCGACAGGGCCCACTGAAGCTTTCTTT. Combining the CDR3 with reference TRBV9 and TRBJ1-1 gives the whole variable domain DSGVTQTPKHLITATGQRVTLRCSPRSGDLSVYWYQQSLDQGLQFLIQYYNGEERAKGNILERFSAQQFPDLHSELNLSSLELGDSALYFCASRPTGPTEAFFGQGTRLTVV.

This sequence joins TRBV28 and TRBJ2-3; D perhaps matches TRBD2 (6 bases). The CDR3 runs to 15 residues. From germline, CDR1 is MDHEN and CDR2 SYDVKM. The V end lost 4 bases, the J end lost 6 bases, and 17 bases lay between the germline ends. CDR3 amino acids: CASSSGDSRVDTQYF. CDR3 sequence (DNA): TGTGCCAGCAGTTCCGGGGACTCGAGGGTCGATACGCAGTATTTT. The full variable domain, completed using reference TRBV28 and TRBJ2-3, is DVKVTQSSRYLVKRTGEKVFLECVQDMDHENMFWYRQDPGLGLRLIYFSYDVKMKEKGDIPEGYSVSREKKERFSLILESASTNQTSMYLCASSSGDSRVDTQYFGPGTRLTVL.

This sequence joins TRBV7-2 and TRBJ1-5; D is possibly TRBD1 (6 bases). This CDR3 has 15 residues. The V end was cut by 5 bases, the J end by 4 bases, with 15 bases between. Germline CDR1 and CDR2: SGHTA and FQGNSA. The DNA for the CDR3 is TGTGCCAGCAGCCGAAGCGGGGGCGCGAATCAGCCCCAGCATTTT. Protein product: CASSRSGGANQPQHF. The full variable domain, in which reference TRBV7-2 and TRBJ1-5 provide the parts outside the CDR3, is GAGVSQSPSNKVTEKGKDVELRCDPISGHTALYWYRQSLGQGLEFLIYFQGNSAPDKSGLPSDRFSAERTGGSVSTLTIQRTQQEDSAVYLCASSRSGGANQPQHFGDGTRLSIL.

The chain is built from TRBV18 and TRBJ2-1; 11 bases match TRBD1. J was trimmed by 6 bases and V by 5 bases; bases with no gene match: 6. The CDR3 loop spans 15 amino acids. Germline V lookup: CDR1 KGHSH, CDR2 LQKENI. CDR3 sequence: CASSSTGTGGNEQFF. In DNA form, the CDR3 reads TGTGCCAGCTCATCGACCGGGACAGGGGGCAATGAGCAGTTCTTC.

In DNA, the CDR3 is TGTGCCACCAGCAGGGCCGGCGGCTGGGGCACAGATACGCAGTATTTT. Translated, it gives CATSRAGGWGTDTQYF. The chain joins TRBV15 to TRBJ2-3; D not resolved. The CDR3 length is 16 residues. V was pared by 3 bases and J by 1 base, with 14 bases between. CDR1 LNHNV and CDR2 YYDKDF come from the germline V gene (reference sequence).

J is TRBJ1-1 and V is TRBV2, with D possibly TRBD1 on 6 matching bases. There are 13 residues in the CDR3. V was clipped by 7 bases and J by 3 bases, with 12 bases between them. The germline CDR1 and CDR2 sequences are SNHLY and FYNNEI. CDR3 in amino acids: CASKPNRDTEAFF. In DNA form, the CDR3 reads TGTGCCAGCAAACCAAACAGGGACACTGAAGCTTTCTTT. The full variable domain, completed using reference TRBV2 and TRBJ1-1, is EPEVTQTPSHQVTQMGQEVILRCVPISNHLYFYWYRQILGQKVEFLVSFYNNEISEKSEIFDDQFSVERPDGSNFTLKIRSTKLEDSAMYFCASKPNRDTEAFFGQGTRLTVV.

This clone has a handful of counts. The chain has TRBV5-1 and TRBJ2-3; a possible D gene is TRBD2 (5 bases). The CDR3 spans 16 residues. Trimming cost V 1 base and J 2 bases, with 14 bases left between them. Germline V gene data show CDR1 as SGHRS and CDR2 as YFSETQ. CDR3 coding DNA: TGCGCCAGCAGCTTGTTGGCGAGCGGCCTCACAGATACGCAGTATTTT. It yields the protein CASSLLASGLTDTQYF.

The chain links TRBV21-1 to TRBJ2-7; the tabulated D call, TRBD1, remains unverified against the DNA. TRBV21-1 is flagged as a pseudogene. This CDR3 region has 16 residues. The CDR3 sequence: CAPAQRGQVTGYEQYF. DNA for the CDR3: TGTGCCCCAGCCCAGCGGGGACAGGTCACAGGCTACGAGCAGTACTTC.

There are a few counts of this clone. The chain joins TRBV7-9 to TRBJ1-1; the match to TRBD1 covers 9 bases. In germline, CDR1 is SEHNR, CDR2 FQNEAQ (reference sequence). V dropped 6 bases and J dropped 11; count of bases not matched to a gene: 7. The CDR3 consists of 12 residues. The CDR3 coding sequence is TGTGCCAGCAGTGGACAGGGGATAGACGCTTTCTTT. Translated, it gives CASSGQGIDAFF.

J is TRBJ1-1 and V is TRBV2; D is unclear. The CDR3 is 13 residues long. Germline CDR1 reads SNHLY; CDR2 reads FYNNEI. V lost 7 bases, J lost 4 bases, and 13 bases lay in between. CDR3 in DNA: TGTGCCAGCATAGATGCGGTGGGCACTGAAGCTTTCTTT. Translating gives CASIDAVGTEAFF.

The table lists this clone with a few counts. The rearrangement uses TRBV4-3 and TRBJ1-1; D may be TRBD1 (5 bases). Germline values: CDR1 LGHNA, CDR2 YSLEER. CDR3 length equals 18 residues. V lost 0 bases to trimming and J lost 2 bases, with 19 bases between them. CDR3 nucleotide sequence: TGCGCCAGCAGCCAAGATTCGTGGGGGGTGGGAAAAAACACTGAAGCTTTCTTT. Translated: CASSQDSWGVGKNTEAFF.